A selection of T cell receptor beta chains follows, all from one sample in a study of T-cell reconstitution after alpha-beta-depleted transplantation in children. TCRdb analysed the PCR reads with MiXCR anew, one entry per CDR3 protein. Of about 580,000 distinct CDR3 sequences listed, around 27% were seen once; the top ten hold around a third. Sequenced here: PBMCs, sampled before TCRalphabeta/CD19-depleted stem cell transplant. These receptors all stem from a boy in the first two years of life with Wiskott-Aldrich syndrome, due to receive a stem cell transplant. CDR3s include the opening cysteine and the closing phenylalanine or tryptophan. Fields, in order: J gene, V gene, CDR3 protein.

>TRBJ1-2|TRBV11-2
CASSLVSNYGYTF
>TRBJ1-5|TRBV6-2/TRBV6-3
CASSYWQGLGYQPQHF
>TRBJ2-5|TRBV7-2
CASSSRTEGRLQTQYF
>TRBJ2-2|TRBV10-3
CATSYHTGELFF
>TRBJ2-3|TRBV20-1
CSASSGSNMDTQYF
>TRBJ2-7|TRBV21-1
CASTSSCGRSRVWSYEQYF
>TRBJ2-5|TRBV6-5
CASSSWTSGRAETQYF
>TRBJ2-7|TRBV19
CASSITDRHYEQYF
>TRBJ2-1|TRBV29-1
CSVEPLLTSGLLLNEQFF
>TRBJ2-5|TRBV5-1
CASSLEGFGETQYF
>TRBJ2-7|TRBV5-1
CASSPLFSGTTVYEQYF
>TRBJ1-5|TRBV5-1
CASSLDERQPQHF
>TRBJ2-7|TRBV5-1
CASSVGTGNEQYF
>TRBJ2-3|TRBV20-1
CSATGARADTQYF
>TRBJ1-1|TRBV10-3
CAISDPGTGGTEAFF
>TRBJ2-1|TRBV12-3/TRBV12-4
CASSTRLAGWNEQFF
>TRBJ1-1|TRBV27
CASRRDGLTEAFF
>TRBJ1-4|TRBV5-1
CASSFQGTEKLFF
>TRBJ2-1|TRBV5-1
CASSLLAHEQFF
>TRBJ1-4|TRBV28
CASSLVALPNEKLFF
>TRBJ2-1|TRBV24-1
CATSDPDSAEQFF
>TRBJ2-2|TRBV12-3/TRBV12-4
CASSTTKGREELFF
>TRBJ1-2|TRBV5-1
CASSLEGPGGYTF
>TRBJ2-4|TRBV5-8
CASSFVLKMWVKNIQYF
>TRBJ2-5|TRBV20-1
CSANNSVQETQYF
>TRBJ2-1|TRBV5-1
CASSLHGYRGSYNEQFF
>TRBJ2-7|TRBV30
CAWRIHGSYEQYF
>TRBJ1-5|TRBV12-3/TRBV12-4
CASSEGRGLQPQHF
>TRBJ2-5|TRBV7-2
CASSQTSDSLYF
>TRBJ1-2|TRBV5-1
CASKRDRVNYGYTF
>TRBJ1-6|TRBV10-3
CAISGTGTGLSPLHF
>TRBJ2-1|TRBV5-5
CASSYRLAGALDEQFF
>TRBJ2-1|TRBV20-1
CSARVSGGRGASSYNEQFF
>TRBJ1-5|TRBV28
CASSHFRDREGQPQHF
>TRBJ1-1|TRBV29-1
CSGRRQGSGAFF
>TRBJ1-1|TRBV20-1
CSARRSQGRSTEAFF
>TRBJ2-3|TRBV11-2
CASSLVGTTGVTADTQYF
>TRBJ2-4|TRBV5-1
CASSLPTSGGKNIQYF
>TRBJ2-6|TRBV5-1
CASSRQTAGANVLTF
>TRBJ2-2|TRBV5-1
CASSGGAGELFF
>TRBJ2-1|TRBV5-1
CASSSTSGRGNEQFF
>TRBJ2-1|TRBV6-6
CASSYDLHGEQFF
>TRBJ2-4|TRBV12-3/TRBV12-4
CASSQNRGQYF
>TRBJ2-1|TRBV20-1
CSASPLSGIYNEQFF
>TRBJ2-7|TRBV10-1
CASSEWGTGIGEQYF
>TRBJ1-2|TRBV20-1
CSARENFDGYTF
>TRBJ1-1|TRBV20-1
CSASRQRNTEAFF